One sample yielded the 30 T cell receptor beta chains listed below, sequenced in a study of PD-1 blockade in classical Hodgkin lymphoma. TCRdb keeps only in-frame clones here, not all; method: immunoSEQ multiplex PCR. The repertoire holds several thousand clones, with 70% to 80% as singletons. Every one of the patients relapsed after autologous stem cell transplantation (brentuximab vedotin exposure was variable). Starting with thawed PBMCs, CD4+ T cells were purified by magnetic negative selection. Sequencing used CD4+ T cells from blood, obtained at baseline. All receptors derive from a human donor with classical Hodgkin lymphoma.

V and J are TRBV19 and TRBJ2-6; the match to TRBD1 covers 12 bases. Germline lookup yields CDR1 LNHDA and CDR2 SQIVND (reference sequence). This CDR3 contains 18 residues. J gave up 3 bases and V 7 bases, and 10 bases lay outside the gene matches. CDR3 region: CASINLGQGADGANVLTF. CDR3 DNA: TGTGCCAGTATCAATCTGGGACAGGGGGCGGATGGGGCCAACGTCCTGACTTTC.

The chain uses TRBV29-1 and TRBJ2-3; perhaps TRBD2 as D (5 bases). This CDR3 has 12 amino acids. Germline V gene sequence: CDR1 SQVTM, CDR2 ANQGSEA. V was trimmed by 7 bases and J by 5 bases, leaving 13 bases between them. DNA of the CDR3: TGCAGCGGTAGCGTCTCGGGAGATACGCAGTATTTT. This encodes CSGSVSGDTQYF.

The chain is built from TRBV29-1 and TRBJ1-2; D not resolved. Trimming left V 2 bases short and J 14 bases short, with 18 bases between. The germline V gene encodes CDR1 SQVTM and CDR2 ANQGSEA. The CDR3 has 12 amino acids. This CDR3 reads CSVERPGGEGTF. The CDR3 DNA reads TGCAGCGTTGAAAGGCCCGGTGGGGAGGGTACCTTC.

A few counts support this clone. The chain recombines TRBV5-1 with TRBJ2-1, with 7 bases lining up with TRBD2. CDR3 length: 13 residues. The V gene's germline CDR1 is SGHRS and CDR2 YFSETQ. V lost 3 bases and J lost 6; bases outside the gene matches: 3. Here the CDR3 DNA reads TGCGCCAGCAGCTATGGCGGGAGCAATGAGCAGTTCTTC. Encoded protein: CASSYGGSNEQFF.

The V and J genes are TRBV14 and TRBJ2-7; a possible D gene is TRBD1 (5 bases). The ends were cut back, 4 bases at V and 7 bases at J, with 14 bases in the middle. This CDR3 region has 13 residues. Germline CDR1 and CDR2: SGHDN and FVKESK. The CDR3 DNA follows: TGTGCCAGCAGCCGTACAGGCGGTCGGGAGCAGTACTTC. This gives the protein CASSRTGGREQYF.

The rearrangement uses TRBV5-1 and TRBJ2-3, with D perhaps being TRBD1 or TRBD2 (5 bases each). Germline CDR1 reads SGHRS; CDR2 reads YFSETQ. Trimming removed 7 bases from V and 0 bases from J, with 15 bases in between. The CDR3 sequence is 15 residues long. The CDR3 region is CASSFRGQSTDTQYF. In nucleotides, the CDR3 is TGCGCCAGCTCTTTCCGGGGCCAAAGCACAGATACGCAGTATTTT. The complete variable domain, with remaining parts taken from reference TRBV5-1 and TRBJ2-3, reads KAGVTQTPRYLIKTRGQQVTLSCSPISGHRSVSWYQQTPGQGLQFLFEYFSETQRNKGNFPGRFSGRQFSNSRSEMNVSTLELGDSALYLCASSFRGQSTDTQYFGPGTRLTVL.

This chain connects TRBV6-6 to TRBJ2-7, with 7 positions matching TRBD1. The CDR3 contains 12 residues. V gave up 9 bases and J gave up 2 bases; unmatched junction bases: 4. Germline V gene lookup returns CDR1 MNHNY and CDR2 SVGAGI (reference sequence). CDR3 nucleotides: TGTGCCAGTCGCAGGGGGACCTACGAGCAGTACTTC. Protein sequence: CASRRGTYEQYF.

This clone appeared a few times. J is TRBJ2-7 and V is TRBV27; D unclear. This CDR3 has 11 amino acids. The germline gives CDR1 MNHEY, CDR2 SMNVEV (reference sequence). V lost 6 bases and J lost 2, with 5 bases in between. The CDR3 protein is CASRVAYEQYF. Here the CDR3 DNA reads TGTGCCAGCAGGGTTGCCTACGAGCAGTACTTC.

This clone was seen only a few times. The V call is TRBV19, the J call TRBJ1-2; D possibly corresponds to TRBD1 (6 bases). Germline assignment: CDR1 LNHDA and CDR2 SQIVND (reference sequence). This CDR3 is built from 14 residues. V was pared by 6 bases and J by 3 bases, with 14 bases between. CDR3 DNA sequence: TGTGCCAGTAGAACAGGGATGGGGCACTATGGCTACACCTTC. Protein product: CASRTGMGHYGYTF.

The J gene is TRBJ1-1, the V gene TRBV19, with 8 bases lining up with TRBD1. CDR1 and CDR2 (germline): LNHDA, SQIVND (reference sequence). The CDR3 spans 14 residues. With V trimmed by 0 bases and J by 7 bases, 4 bases remained unmatched. The CDR3 loop is CASSIDAGTGEAFF. CDR3 DNA: TGTGCCAGTAGTATAGACGCAGGGACAGGTGAAGCTTTCTTT.

This chain links TRBV6-1 with TRBJ1-6; no reliable D call. V was clipped by 8 bases and J by 9 bases, with 11 bases between them. From germline, CDR1 is MNHNS and CDR2 SASEGT. CDR3 length: 12 amino acids. DNA for the CDR3: TGTGCCAGCGCCAGCAGGACTTCACCCCTCCACTTT. Residues: CASASRTSPLHF.

The chain recombines TRBV4-2 with TRBJ2-3; D may be TRBD2 (6 bases). CDR3 length equals 17 residues. The germline V and J ends were trimmed by 2 bases and 2 bases, with 17 bases remaining between them. Per germline, CDR1 LGHNA and CDR2 YNFKEQ. This chain's CDR3 is CASSQTGSADYTDTQYF. The DNA for the CDR3 is TGTGCCAGCAGCCAAACCGGGAGCGCGGATTACACAGATACGCAGTATTTT.

The J gene is TRBJ2-3, the V gene TRBV5-1, with 9 bases aligning to TRBD2. V shed 1 base and J 1 base; nucleotides not matched to a gene: 13. Germline V CDR1 and CDR2: SGHRS, YFSETQ. CDR3 size: 19 residues. CDR3 nucleotides: TGCGCCAGCAGCTTGCCCCCGGCTAGCGGGAATATGGGCACAGATACGCAGTATTTT. Residues: CASSLPPASGNMGTDTQYF.

V gene TRBV5-1 combines with J gene TRBJ2-2, with TRBD2 matching 11 bases. The germline gives CDR1 SGHRS, CDR2 YFSETQ. The CDR3 covers 18 residues. V lost 3 bases and J lost 0; bases outside the gene matches: 7. CDR3 in amino acids: CASSSRTSGLSNTGELFF. Written as DNA, the CDR3 is TGCGCCAGCAGCTCCCGGACTAGCGGGTTATCGAACACCGGGGAGCTGTTTTTT. The variable domain in full, completed from reference TRBV5-1 and TRBJ2-2, reads KAGVTQTPRYLIKTRGQQVTLSCSPISGHRSVSWYQQTPGQGLQFLFEYFSETQRNKGNFPGRFSGRQFSNSRSEMNVSTLELGDSALYLCASSSRTSGLSNTGELFFGEGSRLTVL.

The CDR3, as DNA: TGTGCCAGCAGTTACTCCACGGGGAACGGAAACACCATATATTTT. Protein product: CASSYSTGNGNTIYF. V and J are TRBV6-5 and TRBJ1-3; D remains unclear. Trimming took 0 bases from V and 4 from J, leaving 10 bases between them. The CDR3 is 15 residues long. Germline CDR1 reads MNHEY; CDR2 reads SVGAGI.

CDR3 residues: CSARGPYEQYF. The CDR3 DNA reads TGCAGTGCTAGAGGTCCCTACGAGCAGTACTTC. This sequence joins TRBV20-1 and TRBJ2-7; D remains ambiguous. The V gene lost 1 base and the J gene lost 2 bases, with 3 bases spanning the gap. Germline V gene lookup returns CDR1 DFQATT and CDR2 SNEGSKA (reference sequence). CDR3 size: 11 residues.

The chain is built from TRBV19 and TRBJ2-1; possibly TRBD2 for D (5 bases). This CDR3 is 16 amino acids long. V was trimmed by 4 bases and J by 9 bases, leaving 22 bases between them. Germline V gives CDR1 LNHDA, CDR2 SQIVND (reference sequence). CDR3 sequence: CASSTSARGIQVEQFF. Here the CDR3 DNA reads TGTGCCAGTAGTACTTCCGCCCGGGGTATTCAGGTTGAGCAGTTCTTC.

J is TRBJ2-7 and V is TRBV2; D remains unclear. From germline, CDR1 is SNHLY and CDR2 FYNNEI. The CDR3 consists of 12 residues. Trimming pared 7 bases from V and 2 bases from J, leaving 9 bases between. CDR3 region: CASNLGTYEQYF. The CDR3, as DNA: TGTGCCAGCAACCTAGGTACCTACGAGCAGTACTTC.

For the CDR3, the DNA is TGTGCCAGCAGCGGGGGGACTCCTAGCTCTGGAAACACCATATATTTT. Its protein product is CASSGGTPSSGNTIYF. This chain connects TRBV13 to TRBJ1-3, with a tentative D call TRBD1 (5 bases). Germline values: CDR1 PRHDT, CDR2 FYEKMQ (reference sequence). V lost 5 bases and J lost 0, with 14 bases in between. The CDR3 runs to 16 residues.

This clone was detected once. This chain connects TRBV4-1 to TRBJ2-5; 12 nucleotides match TRBD2. Germline loops: CDR1 MGHRA, CDR2 YSYEKL. This CDR3 comprises 16 residues. With V trimmed by 2 bases and J by 4 bases, 5 bases remained unmatched. As DNA, the CDR3 is TGCGCCAGCAGCCAAAGTGGACTAGCGGGAATAGAGACCCAGTACTTC. Its translation: CASSQSGLAGIETQYF.

This chain connects TRBV6-5 to TRBJ1-5, with TRBD1 identical over 7 bases. The V and J ends lost 4 bases and 6 bases, in that order; junction bases with no gene match: 6. CDR3 length equals 14 residues. Germline V gives CDR1 MNHEY, CDR2 SVGAGI. The DNA for the CDR3 is TGTGCCAGCAGTTTAAACAGGGGAGCTCAGCCCCAGCATTTT. It codes for CASSLNRGAQPQHF.

This sequence joins TRBV18 and TRBJ1-1; D is unclear. Germline V gene sequence: CDR1 KGHSH, CDR2 LQKENI. Trimming took 3 bases from V and 1 from J, leaving 6 bases between them. The CDR3 length is 13 residues. The CDR3 DNA follows: TGTGCCAGCTCACCGTATCAGAACACTGAAGCTTTCTTT. Translated, it gives CASSPYQNTEAFF.

The rearrangement joins TRBV10-3 to TRBJ2-7; D is possibly TRBD1 or TRBD2 (5 bases each). CDR1 is ENHRY, CDR2 SYGVKD, per germline. This CDR3 contains 12 residues. The V and J ends lost 2 bases and 4 bases respectively, with 6 bases between them. The CDR3 sequence: CAISEGGYEQYF. In nucleotides, the CDR3 is TGTGCCATCAGTGAGGGGGGTTACGAGCAGTACTTC.

The chain combines TRBV6-1 with TRBJ1-2, with D hard to call. Trimming removed 7 bases at V and 7 bases at J, with 22 bases between. CDR1 and CDR2 (germline): MNHNS, SASEGT. The CDR3 covers 15 residues. CDR3 sequence (DNA): TGTGCCAGCACCCCCTCGCGGGGAACCGGTGGTGGCTACACCTTC. Its translation is CASTPSRGTGGGYTF.

To note about this clone: This is likely a read error, given that the CDR3 carries no conserved phenylalanine or tryptophan at its end. The limits of the CDR3 on the DNA are not certain, so only TCRdb's listed CDR3 is given. The CDR3 sequence: CASSEIVAL. V and J are TRBV10-1 and TRBJ2-7; the table calls TRBD2, which could not be checked here. Germline CDR1 WNHNN, CDR2 SYGVQD (reference sequence). The CDR3 spans 9 residues, counting both ends.

The rearrangement links TRBV11-2 to TRBJ2-1; 15 nucleotides line up with TRBD2. The ends lost 0 bases at V and 6 bases at J; junction bases unmatched: 3. Germline V gene sequence: CDR1 SGHAT, CDR2 FQNNGV. The CDR3 is 17 amino acids. As DNA, the CDR3 is TGTGCCAGCAGCTTAGACGGGACTAGCGGGAGGAGCAATGAGCAGTTCTTC. It specifies CASSLDGTSGRSNEQFF.

The chain joins TRBV27 to TRBJ2-3; D is unresolved. The ends were cut back, 0 bases at V and 1 base at J, with 5 bases in the middle. The germline gives CDR1 MNHEY, CDR2 SMNVEV (reference sequence). This CDR3 is built from 14 residues. In DNA form, the CDR3 reads TGTGCCAGCAGTTTATCGGCCGGCACAGATACGCAGTATTTT. As protein: CASSLSAGTDTQYF.

This rearrangement joins TRBV18 to TRBJ1-3, with D perhaps matching TRBD1 (5 bases). Germline CDR1 KGHSH, CDR2 LQKENI. The CDR3 runs to 14 residues. Trimming took off 4 bases at V and 1 base at J, with 8 bases between the two ends. The CDR3 DNA reads as TGTGCCAGCTCACAAGACAGTTCTGGAAACACCATATATTTT. Protein sequence: CASSQDSSGNTIYF.

The rearrangement links TRBV11-2 to TRBJ2-1; maybe TRBD1 (6 bases). V gave up 8 bases and J gave up 4 bases, with 15 bases separating them. CDR1 is SGHAT and CDR2 is FQNNGV in the germline V gene. The CDR3 contains 14 residues. The CDR3 DNA follows: TGTGCCAGCCGTGACAGGTGGACATACAATGAGCAGTTCTTC. Translation gives CASRDRWTYNEQFF.

The chain has TRBV6-5 and TRBJ2-7; TRBD1 agrees at 9 bases. CDR3 length equals 15 residues. Germline V gene lookup returns CDR1 MNHEY and CDR2 SVGAGI. V shed 6 bases, J shed 5 bases, and the junction held 11 bases outside the gene matches. CDR3 sequence reads: CASRGGDRELNEQYF. The DNA of the CDR3 is TGTGCCAGCAGGGGGGGGGACAGGGAGCTGAACGAGCAGTACTTC.